The source of this T cell receptor (beta chain) is a study of T cells in narcolepsy. Background on the study: Donors had narcolepsy type 1 or type 2, or were healthy controls. Whole-study results and caveats: Comparing one patient's CSF and blood CD4+ clonotypes highlighted HCRT- and TRIB2-specific autoreactive clonotypes. Healthy controls reportedly lacked the autoreactive clonotypes serially found in patients' blood.

Worth noting for this clone: Antigen specificity is unknown.

Sequencing used immunoSEQ multiplex PCR; TCRdb keeps in-frame clones, though not all of them. The table records about 40,000 clones, about 91% of them present only once. Trimming took off 3 bases at V and 1 base at J, with 6 bases between the two ends. The CDR3 is 13 amino acids. From germline, CDR1 is MNHNS and CDR2 SASEGT. Sequenced material: CD45RA- memory CD4+ T cells from PBMCs. This TCR was recovered from a human donor with narcolepsy. The rearrangement links TRBV6-1 to TRBJ1-2; maybe TRBD1 (6 bases). The CDR3, as DNA: TGTGCCAGCAGTGAGGACAGTAACTATGGCTACACCTTC. This translates into CASSEDSNYGYTF.